This TCR beta chain is from a study of vaccination effects on CD4 cells after COVID-19. Sequenced by immunoSEQ multiplex PCR; TCRdb stores in-frame clones only, minus some. The sample shows some 40,000 clones, 82% of them seen only once. In its sample, this clone was seen a few times. Its target is not known. CDR3 length equals 15 residues. Germline V CDR1 and CDR2: SNHLY, FYNNEI. V was clipped by 6 bases and J by 7 bases; unmatched bases: 12. Following a roughly 9-day culture, CD4+ T cells were purified. IL-2 medium was substituted for half the medium on days 3 and 7. Findings of the study overall: Infection- and vaccine-induced clones contracted markedly late after vaccination.

This clonotype was sampled from a human donor who received a COVID-19 vaccine. The J gene is TRBJ2-1, the V gene TRBV2; the match to TRBD2 covers 7 bases. This sample comprised CD4+ T cells from PBMCs cultured without peptide, obtained before COVID-19 vaccination. The CDR3 loop is CASRLRSSGPNEQFF. The CDR3 nucleotides read TGTGCCAGCAGGCTTCGGTCTAGCGGTCCGAATGAGCAGTTCTTC.